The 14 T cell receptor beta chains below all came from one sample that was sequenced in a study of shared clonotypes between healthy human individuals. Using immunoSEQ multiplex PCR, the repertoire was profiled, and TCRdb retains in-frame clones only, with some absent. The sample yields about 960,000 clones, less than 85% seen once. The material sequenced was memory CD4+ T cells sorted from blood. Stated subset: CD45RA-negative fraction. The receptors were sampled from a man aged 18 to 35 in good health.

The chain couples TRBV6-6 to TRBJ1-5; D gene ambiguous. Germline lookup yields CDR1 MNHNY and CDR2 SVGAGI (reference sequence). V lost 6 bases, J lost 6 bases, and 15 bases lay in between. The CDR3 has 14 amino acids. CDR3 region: CASRGRESGQPQHF. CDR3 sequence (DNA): TGTGCCAGCAGGGGTCGGGAGTCGGGTCAGCCCCAGCATTTT.

CDR3 DNA: TGTGCCAGCAGCTTGGGAGATGGGCTGGCCAAAAACATTCAGTACTTC. Translated, it gives CASSLGDGLAKNIQYF. The chain is built from TRBV11-1 and TRBJ2-4; TRBD2 is a possible D gene (5 bases). Germline values: CDR1 SGHAT, CDR2 FQDESV (reference sequence). The CDR3 contains 16 residues. Trimming stripped 3 bases from V and 1 base from J, with 13 bases between.

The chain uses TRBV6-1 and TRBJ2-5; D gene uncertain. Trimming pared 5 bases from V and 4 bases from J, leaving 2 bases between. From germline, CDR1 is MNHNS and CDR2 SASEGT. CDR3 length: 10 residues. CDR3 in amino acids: CASSRETQYF. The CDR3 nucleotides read TGTGCCAGCAGTAGAGAGACCCAGTACTTC.

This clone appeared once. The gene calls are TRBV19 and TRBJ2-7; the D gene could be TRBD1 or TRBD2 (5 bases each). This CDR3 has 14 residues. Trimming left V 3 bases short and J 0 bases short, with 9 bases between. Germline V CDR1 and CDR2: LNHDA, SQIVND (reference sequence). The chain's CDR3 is CASSMAGTSYEQYF. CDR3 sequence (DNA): TGTGCCAGTAGTATGGCAGGGACCTCCTACGAGCAGTACTTC.

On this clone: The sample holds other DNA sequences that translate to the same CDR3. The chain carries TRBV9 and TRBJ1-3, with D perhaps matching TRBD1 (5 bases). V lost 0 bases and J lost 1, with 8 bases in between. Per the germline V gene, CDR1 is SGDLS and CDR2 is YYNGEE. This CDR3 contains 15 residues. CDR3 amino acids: CASSVGGISGNTIYF. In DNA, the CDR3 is TGTGCCAGCAGCGTAGGGGGGATTTCTGGAAACACCATATATTTT. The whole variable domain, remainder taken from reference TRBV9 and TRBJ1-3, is DSGVTQTPKHLITATGQRVTLRCSPRSGDLSVYWYQQSLDQGLQFLIQYYNGEERAKGNILERFSAQQFPDLHSELNLSSLELGDSALYFCASSVGGISGNTIYFGEGSWLTVV.

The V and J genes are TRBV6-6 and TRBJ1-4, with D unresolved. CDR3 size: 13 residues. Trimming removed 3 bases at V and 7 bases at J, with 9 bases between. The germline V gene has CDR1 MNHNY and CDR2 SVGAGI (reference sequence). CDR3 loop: CASSYQRLEKLFF. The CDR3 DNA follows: TGTGCCAGCAGTTATCAGAGGCTTGAAAAACTGTTTTTT.

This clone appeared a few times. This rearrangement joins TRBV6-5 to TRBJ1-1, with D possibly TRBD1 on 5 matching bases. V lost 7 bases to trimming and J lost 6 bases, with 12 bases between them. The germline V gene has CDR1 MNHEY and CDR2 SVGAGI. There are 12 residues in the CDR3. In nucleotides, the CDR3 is TGTGCCAGCAAGAACGGGGGTGCTGAAGCTTTCTTT. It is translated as CASKNGGAEAFF.

For the CDR3, the DNA is TGTGCCAGCAGCGTAGTACTCTCTGGGGCCAACGTCCTGACTTTC. Residues: CASSVVLSGANVLTF. The rearrangement links TRBV9 to TRBJ2-6, with D uncertain. The CDR3 loop spans 15 amino acids. Per the germline V gene, CDR1 is SGDLS and CDR2 is YYNGEE. Trimming shortened V by 0 bases and J by 0 bases, and 4 bases separated the two germline ends.

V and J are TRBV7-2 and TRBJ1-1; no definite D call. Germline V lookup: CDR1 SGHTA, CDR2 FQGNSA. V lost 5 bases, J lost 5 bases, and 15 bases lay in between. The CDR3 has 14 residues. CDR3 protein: CASSSFVFPTEAFF. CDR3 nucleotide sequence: TGTGCCAGCAGCAGTTTCGTTTTCCCAACTGAAGCTTTCTTT.

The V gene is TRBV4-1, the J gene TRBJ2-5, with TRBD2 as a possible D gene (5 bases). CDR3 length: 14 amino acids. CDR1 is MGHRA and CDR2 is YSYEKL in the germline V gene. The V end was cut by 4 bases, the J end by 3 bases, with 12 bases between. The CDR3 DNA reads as TGCGCCAGCAGCCGGGGAGTAGGAAAAGAGACCCAGTACTTC. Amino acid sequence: CASSRGVGKETQYF.

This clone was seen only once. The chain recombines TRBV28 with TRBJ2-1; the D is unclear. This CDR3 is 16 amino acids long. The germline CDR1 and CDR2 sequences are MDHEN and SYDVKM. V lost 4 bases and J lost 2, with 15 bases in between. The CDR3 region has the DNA TGTGCCAGCAGTTCTAATTCGGCCGTAACCTACAATGAGCAGTTCTTC. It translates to CASSSNSAVTYNEQFF.

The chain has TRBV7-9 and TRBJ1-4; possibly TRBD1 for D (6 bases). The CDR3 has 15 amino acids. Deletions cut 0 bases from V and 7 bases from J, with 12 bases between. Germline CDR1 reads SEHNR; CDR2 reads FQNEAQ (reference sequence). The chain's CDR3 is CASSLASGASEKLFF. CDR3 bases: TGTGCCAGCAGCTTAGCGTCAGGGGCAAGTGAAAAACTGTTTTTT.

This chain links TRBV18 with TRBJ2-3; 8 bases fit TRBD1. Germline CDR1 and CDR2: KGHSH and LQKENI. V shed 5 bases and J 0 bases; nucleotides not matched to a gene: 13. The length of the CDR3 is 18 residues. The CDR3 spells CASSSGTGLAASTDTQYF. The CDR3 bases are TGTGCCAGCTCATCGGGGACAGGCCTCGCCGCTAGCACAGATACGCAGTATTTT.

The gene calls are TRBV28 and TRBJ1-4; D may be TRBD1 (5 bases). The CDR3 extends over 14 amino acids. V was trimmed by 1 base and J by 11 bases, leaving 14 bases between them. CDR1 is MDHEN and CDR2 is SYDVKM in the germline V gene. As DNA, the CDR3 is TGTGCCAGCAGTTTATCAGGGAGCGGCAGGAAACTGTTTTTT. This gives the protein CASSLSGSGRKLFF.